The clone carrying this TCR beta chain was seen a handful of times. Trimming cost V 4 bases and J 4 bases; bases outside gene matches: 3. The CDR3 extends over 14 amino acids. Germline lookup yields CDR1 ENHRY and CDR2 SYGVKD. In the PCR, 60 Vbeta and 13 Jbeta primers were used. Measured with immunoSEQ multiplex PCR; TCRdb has only the in-frame clones, and not every one. The sample records 100,000 or so clones, roughly 12% being singletons. These data come from a study of cytomegalovirus exposure and HLA in healthy donors. Donors had nominal health at sampling but likely had unrecorded immune exposures.

The clonotype comes from a middle-aged man in good health and CMV-seropositive. This sequence joins TRBV10-3 and TRBJ2-2; TRBD2 matches at 7 bases. The sample was PBMCs. CDR3 coding DNA: TGTGCCATCAGTGTGGGGGGGAGCACCGGGGAGCTGTTTTTT. Its translation is CAISVGGSTGELFF.